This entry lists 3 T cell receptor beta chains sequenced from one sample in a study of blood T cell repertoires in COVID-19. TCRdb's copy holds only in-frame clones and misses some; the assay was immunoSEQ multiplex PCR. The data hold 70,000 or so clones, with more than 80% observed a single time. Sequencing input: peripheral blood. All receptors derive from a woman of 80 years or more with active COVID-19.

CDR3 bases: TGCAGCGTTGGCAGGGTTGGGAACACCGGGGAGCTGTTTTTT. This codes for CSVGRVGNTGELFF. The chain couples TRBV29-1 to TRBJ2-2; weak D call: TRBD1 (5 bases). With 4 bases removed from V and 1 base from J, the gap between germline ends came to 10 bases. The germline V gene has CDR1 SQVTM and CDR2 ANQGSEA. CDR3 length: 14 residues.

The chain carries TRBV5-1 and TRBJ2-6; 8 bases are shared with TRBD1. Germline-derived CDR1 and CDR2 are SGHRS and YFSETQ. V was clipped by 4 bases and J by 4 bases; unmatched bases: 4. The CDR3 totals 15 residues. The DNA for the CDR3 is TGCGCCAGCAGCCCGACAGGGGCAGGGGCCAACGTCCTGACTTTC. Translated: CASSPTGAGANVLTF.

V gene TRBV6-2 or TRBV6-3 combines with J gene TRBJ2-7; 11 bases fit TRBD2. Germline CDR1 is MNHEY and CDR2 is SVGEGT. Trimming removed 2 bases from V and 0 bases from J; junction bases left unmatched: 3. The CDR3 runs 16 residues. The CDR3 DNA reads TGTGCCAGCAGTTACGGGCTAGCGGGAGGCTCCTACGAGCAGTACTTC. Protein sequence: CASSYGLAGGSYEQYF.